Listed below are T cell receptor beta chains from one sample, sequenced in a study of blood T cells in healthy people across ages. TCRdb re-derived calls from the 5' RACE reads in MiXCR, one entry per CDR3 protein. The sample shows hundreds of thousands of distinct CDR3 sequences, roughly 40% of them seen only once. The sequenced sample was blood. These TCRs come from a man aged 18 to 29 in good health. CDR3s include the opening cysteine and the closing phenylalanine or tryptophan. D genes are given only for firm matches. For some rows the clone size is stated as once, few or many, or as a class when expanded; others skip it.

cdr3_length: 13; d_call: NA; clone_size: many; v_call: TRBV5-1; j_call: TRBJ2-1; cdr3_nt: TGCGCCAGCAGCTCGAACGCCTACAATGAGCAGTTCTTC; cdr3_aa: CASSSNAYNEQFF
cdr3_length: 12; d_call: NA; clone_size: NA; v_call: TRBV24-1; j_call: TRBJ1-2; cdr3_nt: TGTGCCACCAGCCAACAGGGCCATGGCTACACCTTC; cdr3_aa: CATSQQGHGYTF
cdr3_length: 14; d_call: NA; clone_size: many; v_call: TRBV20-1; j_call: TRBJ2-1; cdr3_nt: TGCAGTGCTAGTTACGTAAAGACCTACAATGAGCAGTTCTTC; cdr3_aa: CSASYVKTYNEQFF
cdr3_length: 13; d_call: NA; clone_size: NA; v_call: TRBV6-1; j_call: TRBJ2-5; cdr3_nt: TGTGCCAGCAGTGTGGACAGCGGGGAGACCCAGTACTTC; cdr3_aa: CASSVDSGETQYF
cdr3_length: 14; d_call: TRBD1; clone_size: many; v_call: TRBV2; j_call: TRBJ2-1; cdr3_nt: TGTGCCAGCGCAGGTGACAGGGGCCCCAATGAGCAGTTCTTC; cdr3_aa: CASAGDRGPNEQFF
cdr3_length: 15; d_call: NA; clone_size: few; v_call: TRBV12-3/TRBV12-4; j_call: TRBJ2-1; cdr3_nt: TGTGCCAGCGGTGTAGGGGCCTCGGCCTACAATGAGCAGTTCTTC; cdr3_aa: CASGVGASAYNEQFF
cdr3_length: 14; d_call: TRBD1; clone_size: few; v_call: TRBV5-5; j_call: TRBJ2-7; cdr3_nt: TGTGCCAGCAGCTGGGACAGAGATCCTTACGAGCAGTACTTC; cdr3_aa: CASSWDRDPYEQYF
cdr3_length: 14; d_call: NA; clone_size: once; v_call: TRBV4-3; j_call: TRBJ2-7; cdr3_nt: TGCGCCAGCAGCCCGTCGACAGGAGTCTACGAGCAGTACTTC; cdr3_aa: CASSPSTGVYEQYF
cdr3_length: 13; d_call: NA; clone_size: NA; v_call: TRBV7-2; j_call: TRBJ2-7; cdr3_nt: TGTGCCGTCGCCCCTGGGCCAGCCTACGAGCAGTACTTC; cdr3_aa: CAVAPGPAYEQYF
cdr3_length: 16; d_call: NA; clone_size: NA; v_call: TRBV4-1; j_call: TRBJ2-2; cdr3_nt: TGCGCCAGCAGCCAAGGTCACCCAGGGAGCACCGGGGAGCTGTTTTTT; cdr3_aa: CASSQGHPGSTGELFF
cdr3_length: 13; d_call: TRBD2; clone_size: NA; v_call: TRBV29-1; j_call: TRBJ2-1; cdr3_nt: TGCAGCGTTGAAGAGTCGGGGGGGAATGAGCAGTTCTTC; cdr3_aa: CSVEESGGNEQFF
cdr3_length: 15; d_call: NA; clone_size: NA; v_call: TRBV4-2; j_call: TRBJ1-1; cdr3_nt: TGTGCCAGCAGCCAAGATCCCCGGGTCGGGGCTGAAGCTTTCTTT; cdr3_aa: CASSQDPRVGAEAFF
cdr3_length: 15; d_call: NA; clone_size: NA; v_call: TRBV7-2; j_call: TRBJ2-1; cdr3_nt: TGTGCCAGCAGCCAAAGGGCGGAGCAAGTAAATGAGCAGTTCTTC; cdr3_aa: CASSQRAEQVNEQFF
cdr3_length: 13; d_call: TRBD2; clone_size: few; v_call: TRBV20-1; j_call: TRBJ2-5; cdr3_nt: TGCAGTGACTCGGGACTAACCCAAGAGACCCAGTACTTC; cdr3_aa: CSDSGLTQETQYF
cdr3_length: 14; d_call: TRBD1; clone_size: NA; v_call: TRBV9; j_call: TRBJ1-2; cdr3_nt: TGTGCCAGCAGCCCGGACAGGGCTCTCTATGGCTACACCTTC; cdr3_aa: CASSPDRALYGYTF
cdr3_length: 19; d_call: NA; clone_size: NA; v_call: TRBV20-1; j_call: TRBJ1-1; cdr3_nt: TGCAGTGCTAGCCACGTACCTAGGGGGGGCAACACCATGAACACTGAAGCTTTCTTT; cdr3_aa: CSASHVPRGGNTMNTEAFF
cdr3_length: 15; d_call: TRBD1; clone_size: NA; v_call: TRBV25-1; j_call: TRBJ2-5; cdr3_nt: TGTGCCAGCAGTGAAGGACAGGGCTTATCCGAGACCCAGTACTTC; cdr3_aa: CASSEGQGLSETQYF
cdr3_length: 13; d_call: TRBD2; clone_size: NA; v_call: TRBV12-3/TRBV12-4; j_call: TRBJ2-1; cdr3_nt: TGTGCCAGCATGAGGGTTACGGGGGGTGAGCAGTTCTTC; cdr3_aa: CASMRVTGGEQFF
cdr3_length: 16; d_call: TRBD1; clone_size: NA; v_call: TRBV7-2; j_call: TRBJ1-5; cdr3_nt: TGTGCCAGCAGCTTAGCGGTGACAGGGCCTTCAGGGCCCCAGCATTTT; cdr3_aa: CASSLAVTGPSGPQHF
cdr3_length: 15; d_call: NA; clone_size: many; v_call: TRBV25-1; j_call: TRBJ2-3; cdr3_nt: TGTGCCAGCAGTGATTCCGTCAGCTACACAGATACGCAGTATTTT; cdr3_aa: CASSDSVSYTDTQYF
cdr3_length: 16; d_call: NA; clone_size: few; v_call: TRBV5-1; j_call: TRBJ2-7; cdr3_nt: TGCGCCAGCAGCTTGGGGCAGGCCCTACAATTTTACGAGCAGTACTTC; cdr3_aa: CASSLGQALQFYEQYF
cdr3_length: 13; d_call: TRBD1; clone_size: NA; v_call: TRBV6-5; j_call: TRBJ1-1; cdr3_nt: TGTGCCAGCAGTTACTCAGGGGGCCTTGGAGCTTTCTTT; cdr3_aa: CASSYSGGLGAFF
cdr3_length: 13; d_call: NA; clone_size: NA; v_call: TRBV5-1; j_call: TRBJ2-7; cdr3_nt: TGCGCCAGCAGATATGAGGGAACCTACGAGCAGTACTTC; cdr3_aa: CASRYEGTYEQYF
cdr3_length: 14; d_call: NA; clone_size: once; v_call: TRBV12-3/TRBV12-4; j_call: TRBJ1-2; cdr3_nt: TGTGCCAGCAGTTTAATCGGGATCAACTGTGGCTACACCTTC; cdr3_aa: CASSLIGINCGYTF
cdr3_length: 17; d_call: NA; clone_size: NA; v_call: TRBV4-3; j_call: TRBJ2-7; cdr3_nt: TGCGCCAGCAGCCAGGAAGGGTCGCCTTCAACCTCCTACGAGCAGTACTTC; cdr3_aa: CASSQEGSPSTSYEQYF
cdr3_length: 16; d_call: NA; clone_size: few; v_call: TRBV4-2; j_call: TRBJ1-4; cdr3_nt: TGTGCCAGCAGCCAAGAGAGGGCAGGGAGGAATGAAAAACTGTTTTTT; cdr3_aa: CASSQERAGRNEKLFF
cdr3_length: 15; d_call: NA; clone_size: many; v_call: TRBV7-2; j_call: TRBJ2-1; cdr3_nt: TGTGCCAGCAGCTTAGCGGGGGGGGCTGTCTATGAGCAGTTCTTC; cdr3_aa: CASSLAGGAVYEQFF
cdr3_length: 14; d_call: TRBD1; clone_size: many; v_call: TRBV29-1; j_call: TRBJ2-1; cdr3_nt: TGCAGCGCGCGGACAGGGGGCTCGACCAATGAGCAGTTCTTC; cdr3_aa: CSARTGGSTNEQFF
cdr3_length: 14; d_call: NA; clone_size: NA; v_call: TRBV7-2; j_call: TRBJ2-1; cdr3_nt: TGTGCCAGCAGCCGTTGGACGGACTACAATGAGCAGTTCTTC; cdr3_aa: CASSRWTDYNEQFF
cdr3_length: 16; d_call: NA; clone_size: few; v_call: TRBV4-3; j_call: TRBJ2-7; cdr3_nt: TGCGCCAGCAGCCAAGCTTGGGGCGCGGGGTCCTACGAGCAGTACTTC; cdr3_aa: CASSQAWGAGSYEQYF
cdr3_length: 10; d_call: TRBD1; clone_size: NA; v_call: TRBV20-1; j_call: TRBJ1-5; cdr3_nt: TGCAGTGCTAGGGACAGGACGGAGCATTTT; cdr3_aa: CSARDRTEHF
cdr3_length: 14; d_call: NA; clone_size: few; v_call: TRBV5-1; j_call: TRBJ1-1; cdr3_nt: TGCGCCAGCAGCTTGGACGGGGAGGGGACTGAAGCTTTCTTT; cdr3_aa: CASSLDGEGTEAFF
cdr3_length: 15; d_call: TRBD1; clone_size: NA; v_call: TRBV3-1; j_call: TRBJ2-5; cdr3_nt: TGTGCCAGCAGCTATTCCGGACAGGTCCAAGAGACCCAGTACTTC; cdr3_aa: CASSYSGQVQETQYF
cdr3_length: 13; d_call: NA; clone_size: NA; v_call: TRBV4-3; j_call: TRBJ2-5; cdr3_nt: TGCGCCAGCAGCGCCTGGGCGGGCAATGAGCAGTACTTC; cdr3_aa: CASSAWAGNEQYF
cdr3_length: 18; d_call: TRBD2; clone_size: NA; v_call: TRBV10-3; j_call: TRBJ2-1; cdr3_nt: TGTGCCATCAGTGAGTCAGGGACTAGCGGGGGCGAGTACAATGAGCAGTTCTTC; cdr3_aa: CAISESGTSGGEYNEQFF
cdr3_length: 17; d_call: NA; clone_size: many; v_call: TRBV4-3; j_call: TRBJ2-6; cdr3_nt: TGCGCCAGCAGCCAAGAGATGAGGGTGTCTTGGGCCAACGTCCTGACTTTC; cdr3_aa: CASSQEMRVSWANVLTF